This T cell receptor beta chain appears in the sequencing data of a study of cytomegalovirus exposure and HLA in healthy donors. Regarding the study as a whole: The CMV antigen specificity of a few CMV-associated chains was confirmed through in vitro analysis. The study flagged about 150 TCR beta chains as cytomegalovirus-associated.

The CDR3 consists of 13 residues. In germline, CDR1 is GTSNPN, CDR2 SVGIG (reference sequence). J lost 0 bases, V lost 6 bases, and 4 bases had no gene match. Repertoires were generated with immunoSEQ multiplex PCR, while TCRdb's copy carries only in-frame clones and drops some. Here the sample spans tens of thousands of clones, around 94% being singletons. As concerns this clone: Its cognate antigen is unknown.

The receptor was derived from a woman aged 18-29 years in good health and CMV-seronegative. Sequencing was done on a sample of PBMCs. V usage is TRBV30 and J usage is TRBJ2-5; TRBD1 agrees at 7 bases. In DNA, the CDR3 is TGTGCCTGCCCGGGACAGAACCAAGAGACCCAGTACTTC. Its translation: CACPGQNQETQYF.